Each of the 27 T cell receptor beta chains below was sequenced from the same sample in a study of OX40 agonist ivuxolimab in advanced cancers. Library generation was performed with the immunoSEQ multiplex PCR assay. The source is immuneACCESS, and TCRdb retained only in-frame sequences with V and J called. Part of the clones is not carried over; for the studies checked, unresolved V genes explain less than half of this, and the remainder is unexplained. For this sample there are 20,000 or so clones; just over 70% appear just once. 16% of the sample is taken by the ten largest. The sample in question was CD4+ or CD8+ T cells sorted from blood, obtained in a trial of the OX40 agonist ivuxolimab. These receptors were taken from an adult with an advanced solid tumor such as melanoma, head and neck, liver or kidney cancer.

J is TRBJ1-2 and V is TRBV15; D uncertain. Trimming removed 5 bases at V and 2 bases at J, with 15 bases between. Germline values: CDR1 LNHNV, CDR2 YYDKDF (reference sequence). The CDR3 consists of 15 residues. CDR3 protein: CATSGYRTDNYGYTF. Written as DNA, the CDR3 is TGTGCCACCAGCGGCTACCGGACGGACAACTATGGCTACACCTTC. Variable domain in full (rest from reference TRBV15 and TRBJ1-2): DAMVIQNPRYQVTQFGKPVTLSCSQTLNHNVMYWYQQKSSQAPKLLFHYYDKDFNNEADTPDNFQSRRPNTSFCFLDIRSPGLGDTAMYLCATSGYRTDNYGYTFGSGTRLTVV.

This chain links TRBV6-1 with TRBJ2-7, with 8 positions matching TRBD1. With V trimmed by 8 bases and J by 2 bases, 8 bases remained unmatched. The germline V gene encodes CDR1 MNHNS and CDR2 SASEGT. The CDR3 consists of 14 residues. In DNA form, the CDR3 reads TGTGCCAGCCGTCGAGGACAGGGCCCCTACGAGCAGTACTTC. Its protein is CASRRGQGPYEQYF.

This clone was seen a few times. The rearrangement uses TRBV30 and TRBJ2-7, with D hard to call. Trimming removed 6 bases from V and 3 bases from J, with 9 bases in between. Germline loops: CDR1 GTSNPN, CDR2 SVGIG (reference sequence). This CDR3 comprises 11 residues. The CDR3 DNA is TGTGCCTGTGACTCGTTCTACGAGCAGTACTTC. The encoded protein is CACDSFYEQYF.

The chain carries TRBV28 and TRBJ2-3; no definite D call. Germline V gene sequence: CDR1 MDHEN, CDR2 SYDVKM. CDR3 length: 16 amino acids. V was shortened by 6 bases and J by 2 bases, with 18 bases between the two germline ends. The CDR3 protein is CASRALGIGDTDTQYF. DNA for the CDR3: TGTGCCAGCAGGGCCCTGGGCATCGGCGACACAGATACGCAGTATTTT. Full variable domain (remainder filled in from reference TRBV28 and TRBJ2-3): DVKVTQSSRYLVKRTGEKVFLECVQDMDHENMFWYRQDPGLGLRLIYFSYDVKMKEKGDIPEGYSVSREKKERFSLILESASTNQTSMYLCASRALGIGDTDTQYFGPGTRLTVL.

Comment on this clone: The junction departs from germline at one end; a sequencing error may be responsible. The gene calls are TRBV7-9 and TRBJ2-7; no clear D gene. The CDR3 has 14 amino acids. CDR1 and CDR2 from the germline V gene are SEHNR and FQNEAQ (reference sequence). The CDR3 spells CASSQDYREYEQYF. Written as DNA, the CDR3 is TGCGCCAGCAGCCAAGATTATAGAGAATACGAGCAGTACTTC. Full variable domain (outside the CDR3, taken from reference TRBV7-9 and TRBJ2-7): DTGVSQNPRHKITKRGQNVTFRCDPISEHNRLYWYRQTLGQGPEFLTYFQNEAQLEKSRLLSDRFSAERPKGSFSTLEIQRTEQGDSAMYLCASSQDYREYEQYFGPGTRLTVT.

The chain links TRBV9 to TRBJ2-1; possibly TRBD1 or TRBD2 for D (5 bases each). The CDR3 sequence is 12 residues long. V dropped 3 bases and J dropped 11 bases, with 12 bases sitting between them. Germline-derived CDR1 and CDR2 are SGDLS and YYNGEE. The CDR3 here is CASSADGDQQFF. DNA for the CDR3: TGTGCCAGCAGCGCGGACGGGGACCAGCAGTTCTTC.

V usage is TRBV4-1 and J usage is TRBJ2-6; unclear D gene. This CDR3 has 16 residues. Between the trimmed V and J ends, which lost 4 bases and 1 base, there was a span of 11 bases. Germline CDR1 and CDR2: MGHRA and YSYEKL. DNA for the CDR3: TGCGCCAGCAGCCCTGACTGGGGATCTGGGGCCAACGTCCTGACTTTC. Translating gives CASSPDWGSGANVLTF.

The rearrangement links TRBV18 to TRBJ1-1; the D is unclear. In germline, CDR1 is KGHSH, CDR2 LQKENI. V was cut by 3 bases and J by 4 bases, with 3 bases left in between. The CDR3 is 11 residues long. CDR3 residues: CASSPGTEAFF. CDR3 sequence (DNA): TGTGCCAGCTCACCGGGCACTGAAGCTTTCTTT.

In its sample, this clone was seen a few times. The chain uses TRBV11-2 and TRBJ2-1, with TRBD2 matching 11 bases. The trim removed 6 bases at V and 4 bases at J, leaving 2 bases unmatched. The CDR3 contains 14 residues. Germline loops: CDR1 SGHAT, CDR2 FQNNGV. The CDR3 nucleotides are TGTGCCAGCAGGCTAGCGGGAGGTTACAATGAGCAGTTCTTC. This translates into CASRLAGGYNEQFF.

About this clone itself: A much larger clone lies a single base off, so this may be a read error. V is TRBV6-1 and J is TRBJ1-1; no clear D gene. The CDR3 covers 15 residues. Germline CDR1 and CDR2: MNHNS and SASEGT. The CDR3 coding sequence is TGTGTCAGCAGTGAAGATGGCGGAATGAACACTGAAGCTTTCTTT. Translation gives CVSSEDGGMNTEAFF.

This chain connects TRBV10-3 to TRBJ1-2, with D possibly being TRBD1 (6 bases). This CDR3 is 15 amino acids long. CDR1 is ENHRY and CDR2 is SYGVKD in the germline V gene. The V end lost 0 bases, the J end lost 3 bases, and 11 bases lay between the germline ends. The CDR3 region has the DNA TGTGCCATCAGTGAGTCTGCCGGGGGCGACTATGGCTACACCTTC. Translated, it gives CAISESAGGDYGYTF.

The chain couples TRBV27 to TRBJ1-3; the match to TRBD1 covers 7 bases. The V segment lost 2 bases and the J segment 4 bases; nucleotides outside the gene matches: 2. This CDR3 is 14 amino acids long. Germline assignment: CDR1 MNHEY and CDR2 SMNVEV (reference sequence). Written as DNA, the CDR3 is TGTGCCAGCAGTTTAGGGACAGCCGGAAACACCATATATTTT. Amino acids: CASSLGTAGNTIYF.

The chain combines TRBV7-9 with TRBJ2-7, with D perhaps matching TRBD1 (5 bases). The CDR3 spans 13 residues. Germline V gene data show CDR1 as SEHNR and CDR2 as FQNEAQ (reference sequence). The V end lost 5 bases, the J end lost 0 bases, and 8 bases lay between the germline ends. The CDR3 DNA sequence: TGTGCCAGCAGCGCGGACAACTCCTACGAGCAGTACTTC. Its protein is CASSADNSYEQYF. The full variable domain, completed using reference TRBV7-9 and TRBJ2-7, is DTGVSQNPRHKITKRGQNVTFRCDPISEHNRLYWYRQTLGQGPEFLTYFQNEAQLEKSRLLSDRFSAERPKGSFSTLEIQRTEQGDSAMYLCASSADNSYEQYFGPGTRLTVT.

This clone appeared once. This sequence joins TRBV13 and TRBJ2-1; no reliable D call. The CDR3 covers 13 residues. The germline CDR1 and CDR2 sequences are PRHDT and FYEKMQ (reference sequence). Trimming removed 0 bases from V and 8 bases from J, with 8 bases in between. CDR3 residues: CASSLGRADEQFF. DNA of the CDR3: TGTGCCAGCAGCTTAGGCCGGGCAGATGAGCAGTTCTTC.

Judged by abundance, this clone is medium-sized (0.01 to 0.1%). This chain uses TRBV29-1 with TRBJ2-1, with 13 bases fitting TRBD2. Losses at the gene ends were 8 bases for V and 6 bases for J; bases not matched to a gene: 4. Germline values: CDR1 SQVTM, CDR2 ANQGSEA. This CDR3 comprises 13 residues. The CDR3 here is CSLWTSGGNEQFF. CDR3 coding DNA: TGCAGCCTGTGGACTAGCGGGGGCAATGAGCAGTTCTTC.

The V call is TRBV28, the J call TRBJ1-1, with D tentatively TRBD1 (5 bases). Germline V CDR1 and CDR2: MDHEN, SYDVKM. The CDR3 has 16 amino acids. Trimming shortened V by 5 bases and J by 0 bases, and 16 bases separated the two germline ends. CDR3 region: CASSPTRGPLNTEAFF. The CDR3 DNA reads TGTGCCAGCAGTCCGACACGGGGACCGCTGAACACTGAAGCTTTCTTT.

The chain links TRBV7-9 to TRBJ2-1; tentative D call: TRBD1 (6 bases). CDR1 is SEHNR, CDR2 FQNEAQ, per germline (reference sequence). This CDR3 is 15 amino acids long. V was shortened by 3 bases and J by 3 bases, with 12 bases between the two germline ends. CDR3 sequence: CASSFRDKHYNEQFF. CDR3 in DNA: TGTGCCAGCAGCTTCAGGGACAAGCACTACAATGAGCAGTTCTTC.

This clone was detected once. The rearrangement links TRBV27 to TRBJ2-2; either TRBD1 or TRBD2 may supply D (7 bases each). V lost 5 bases, J lost 4 bases, and 17 bases lay in between. Germline V gene lookup returns CDR1 MNHEY and CDR2 SMNVEV (reference sequence). This CDR3 spans 16 amino acids. The chain's CDR3 is CASSPGGEFATGELFF. The CDR3 region has the DNA TGTGCCAGCAGTCCAGGGGGGGAGTTCGCCACCGGGGAGCTGTTTTTT.

This clone was counted a single time. This chain joins TRBV28 and TRBJ2-3; 10 positions match TRBD2. Germline assignment: CDR1 MDHEN and CDR2 SYDVKM. The CDR3 extends over 16 amino acids. The V gene end was trimmed by 2 bases and the J gene end by 2 bases; junction bases not matched to a gene: 4. CDR3 sequence (DNA): TGTGCCAGCAGTTTAGAGGGGACTAGCGACACAGATACGCAGTATTTT. Translation: CASSLEGTSDTDTQYF.

V and J are TRBV4-1 and TRBJ2-7; D is undetermined. This CDR3 is 13 amino acids long. Germline CDR1 is MGHRA and CDR2 is YSYEKL. V was trimmed by 2 bases and J by 6 bases, leaving 11 bases between them. As DNA, the CDR3 is TGCGCCAGCAGCCAAACGGACGGGTCCGAGCAGTACTTC. It specifies CASSQTDGSEQYF.

The gene calls are TRBV19 and TRBJ2-3; TRBD2 matches 9 bases. This CDR3 region has 18 residues. Germline loops: CDR1 LNHDA, CDR2 SQIVND (reference sequence). Unmatched junction bases numbered 12, after V lost 5 bases and J lost 0 bases. The CDR3 loop is CASSSRLAEAPSTDTQYF. The DNA of the CDR3 is TGTGCCAGTAGTTCTCGACTAGCGGAGGCCCCTAGCACAGATACGCAGTATTTT.

This chain links TRBV19 with TRBJ1-4; no clear D gene. CDR1 and CDR2 from the germline V gene are LNHDA and SQIVND (reference sequence). The CDR3 sequence is 16 residues long. Trimming cost V 3 bases and J 0 bases, with 11 bases left between them. In DNA form, the CDR3 reads TGTGCCAGTAGTATTAGGCCACTTGCAACTAATGAAAAACTGTTTTTT. Translation gives CASSIRPLATNEKLFF. Together with reference TRBV19 and TRBJ1-4, the CDR3 gives the full variable domain: DGGITQSPKYLFRKEGQNVTLSCEQNLNHDAMYWYRQDPGQGLRLIYYSQIVNDFQKGDIAEGYSVSREKKESFPLTVTSAQKNPTAFYLCASSIRPLATNEKLFFGSGTQLSVL.

The gene calls are TRBV6-1 and TRBJ2-5, with 9 nucleotides matching TRBD2. CDR3 length: 11 residues. Germline CDR1 MNHNS, CDR2 SASEGT. Trimming removed 6 bases from V and 8 bases from J; junction bases left unmatched: 1. The CDR3 spells CASRGTSTQYF. The CDR3 DNA reads TGTGCCAGCAGAGGGACTAGCACCCAGTACTTC.

As to this clone: The junction does not match germline at one end; this may be a read error. Other nucleotide sequences in the sample specify the same CDR3. This sequence joins TRBV9 and TRBJ2-7; a weak D match, TRBD1 (5 bases). The CDR3 runs to 14 residues. CDR1 is SGDLS and CDR2 is YYNGEE in the germline V gene. CDR3 bases: TGTGCCAGCAGCGTAGCCCAGGGCGCCTATGAGCAGTACTTC. This encodes CASSVAQGAYEQYF. Supplemented by reference TRBV9 and TRBJ2-7, the full variable domain reads DSGVTQTPKHLITATGQRVTLRCSPRSGDLSVYWYQQSLDQGLQFLIQYYNGEERAKGNILERFSAQQFPDLHSELNLSSLELGDSALYFCASSVAQGAYEQYFGPGTRLTVT.

The rearrangement joins TRBV19 to TRBJ1-5, with D tentatively TRBD1 (5 bases). The CDR3 is 15 residues long. Trimming cost V 3 bases and J 3 bases, with 12 bases left between them. Germline V CDR1 and CDR2: LNHDA, SQIVND (reference sequence). The CDR3 spells CASSMGGTPNQPQHF. CDR3 nucleotides: TGTGCCAGTAGTATGGGGGGAACTCCCAATCAGCCCCAGCATTTT.

This sequence joins TRBV7-9 and TRBJ1-5, with 7 positions matching TRBD1. After removal of 5 bases from V and 6 bases from J, the junction contained 10 bases not matched to a gene. This CDR3 has 15 amino acids. Germline V gives CDR1 SEHNR, CDR2 FQNEAQ (reference sequence). The CDR3 nucleotides are TGTGCCAGCAGCCCGACGGGACAGTTAGGTCAGCCCCAGCATTTT. Its translation: CASSPTGQLGQPQHF.

The V call is TRBV10-1, the J call TRBJ2-3; the D is unclear. V was cut by 4 bases and J by 2 bases, with 19 bases left in between. CDR1 is WNHNN and CDR2 is SYGVQD in the germline V gene (reference sequence). CDR3 length: 17 amino acids. CDR3 amino acids: CASSVIVTPRYTDTQYF. The CDR3 DNA reads as TGCGCCAGCAGTGTAATCGTTACACCGCGTTACACAGATACGCAGTATTTT.